This record concerns one T cell receptor beta chain sequence. What it binds is not known. The sample originates from a study of shared clonotypes between healthy human individuals. Naive CD8 cells lacked CD45RO, underwent positive selection for CCR7 and left out terminally differentiated effector memory CD45RA+ cells. Study outcomes and limitations: Larger richness was generally estimated for naive than memory subsets.

From germline, CDR1 is LGHNA and CDR2 YSLEER. V was clipped by 3 bases and J by 0 bases, with 11 bases between them. This CDR3 has 15 residues. Clones were sequenced by immunoSEQ multiplex PCR, and TCRdb holds only the in-frame ones, with some missing. The table has about 2.1 million clones, just over 90% seen once; the top ten hold about 1.7%. The gene calls are TRBV4-3 and TRBJ1-1; D gene unclear. Sequencing was done on a sample of naive CD8+ T cells from PBMCs. The receptor comes from a man aged 18 to 29 in good health. Some clones in this sample may be carry-over from other donors' samples. CDR3 region: CASSQSVGVNTEAFF. CDR3 DNA: TGCGCCAGCAGCCAGTCCGTGGGCGTGAACACTGAAGCTTTCTTT.